These 9 T cell receptor beta chains came from one sample sequenced in a study of blood T cell repertoires in COVID-19. This table comes from immunoSEQ multiplex PCR, and its TCRdb copy is limited to in-frame clones, with some not included. The sample gives some 170,000 clones, around 80% of which show up once; about 16% is in the top ten. The sequencing sample was made of PBMCs or T cells enriched from blood (not recorded which). The receptor source for this set is a man aged 45-65 years who had recovered from COVID-19.

The sample holds a few counts of this clone. The gene calls are TRBV2 and TRBJ2-2; TRBD1 agrees at 8 bases. After removal of 7 bases from V and 5 bases from J, the junction contained 9 bases not matched to a gene. There are 15 residues in the CDR3. CDR1 is SNHLY and CDR2 is FYNNEI in the germline V gene. CDR3 sequence: CASTPQGEGTGELFF. The CDR3 DNA follows: TGTGCCAGCACCCCACAGGGGGAAGGGACCGGGGAGCTGTTTTTT.

The chain uses TRBV10-3 and TRBJ1-2; TRBD1 is a possible D gene (5 bases). The ends were cut back, 2 bases at V and 8 bases at J, with 27 bases in the middle. This CDR3 is 18 amino acids long. Germline CDR1 reads ENHRY; CDR2 reads SYGVKD. In nucleotides, the CDR3 is TGTGCCATCAGTGAGAGCTTAGGGGAAACAGGCACCAGGCAGGGCTACACCTTC. Amino acid sequence: CAISESLGETGTRQGYTF.

This clone has more than one count but fewer than ten. The chain is built from TRBV18 and TRBJ1-1; 7 bases match TRBD1. The CDR3 covers 15 residues. Per the germline V gene, CDR1 is KGHSH and CDR2 is LQKENI. The V and J ends lost 3 bases and 0 bases, in that order; junction bases with no gene match: 4. The CDR3 sequence: CASSPTGQMNTEAFF. In nucleotides, the CDR3 is TGTGCCAGCTCACCCACGGGACAGATGAACACTGAAGCTTTCTTT.

V and J are TRBV6-5 and TRBJ2-1; 9 bases are shared with TRBD2. This CDR3 comprises 14 residues. The J segment lost 6 bases and the V segment lost 7 bases, leaving 7 bases of the junction unmatched. Per the germline V gene, CDR1 is MNHEY and CDR2 is SVGAGI. The CDR3 spells CASTRRGGPNEQFF. As DNA, the CDR3 is TGTGCCAGCACTCGGCGGGGGGGCCCCAATGAGCAGTTCTTC.

The V and J genes are TRBV5-5 and TRBJ1-2; maybe TRBD1 (6 bases). Trimming stripped 0 bases from V and 1 base from J, with 13 bases between. CDR3 size: 16 residues. Looked up from germline, CDR1 is SGHKS and CDR2 is YYEKEE (reference sequence). DNA of the CDR3: TGTGCCAGCAGCTTGGAATTTTACAGGGATAACTATGGCTACACCTTC. The encoded protein is CASSLEFYRDNYGYTF.

The rearrangement uses TRBV5-1 and TRBJ2-6; TRBD1 matches 8 bases. Germline V lookup: CDR1 SGHRS, CDR2 YFSETQ. The CDR3 totals 16 residues. With V trimmed by 4 bases and J by 2 bases, 5 bases remained unmatched. In DNA, the CDR3 is TGCGCCAGCAGCCCGGGACAGGAGGCTGGGGCCAACGTCCTGACTTTC. Its protein product is CASSPGQEAGANVLTF.

The V gene is TRBV5-1, the J gene TRBJ2-3; D gene uncertain. Germline V gene data show CDR1 as SGHRS and CDR2 as YFSETQ. Trimming left V 1 base short and J 6 bases short, with 9 bases between. The CDR3 is 13 residues long. CDR3 coding DNA: TGCGCCAGCAGCTTGTTTCTAGGCGATACGCAGTATTTT. Translated: CASSLFLGDTQYF.

The chain links TRBV5-1 to TRBJ2-1; TRBD1 is a possible D gene (6 bases). V was trimmed by 7 bases and J by 5 bases, leaving 13 bases between them. The CDR3 extends over 13 amino acids. The germline CDR1 and CDR2 sequences are SGHRS and YFSETQ. CDR3 sequence: CASLGQINNEQFF. The DNA for the CDR3 is TGCGCCAGCCTCGGACAGATTAACAATGAGCAGTTCTTC. The entire variable domain, with the rest obtained from reference TRBV5-1 and TRBJ2-1, is as follows: KAGVTQTPRYLIKTRGQQVTLSCSPISGHRSVSWYQQTPGQGLQFLFEYFSETQRNKGNFPGRFSGRQFSNSRSEMNVSTLELGDSALYLCASLGQINNEQFFGPGTRLTVL.

This chain connects TRBV6-5 to TRBJ2-3; 10 bases agree with TRBD2. Germline CDR1 and CDR2: MNHEY and SVGAGI. J gave up 6 bases and V 7 bases, and 10 bases lay outside the gene matches. CDR3 size: 15 residues. In DNA, the CDR3 is TGTGCCAGCACCATACTAGCGGGGCCCACGGATACGCAGTATTTT. The encoded protein is CASTILAGPTDTQYF.